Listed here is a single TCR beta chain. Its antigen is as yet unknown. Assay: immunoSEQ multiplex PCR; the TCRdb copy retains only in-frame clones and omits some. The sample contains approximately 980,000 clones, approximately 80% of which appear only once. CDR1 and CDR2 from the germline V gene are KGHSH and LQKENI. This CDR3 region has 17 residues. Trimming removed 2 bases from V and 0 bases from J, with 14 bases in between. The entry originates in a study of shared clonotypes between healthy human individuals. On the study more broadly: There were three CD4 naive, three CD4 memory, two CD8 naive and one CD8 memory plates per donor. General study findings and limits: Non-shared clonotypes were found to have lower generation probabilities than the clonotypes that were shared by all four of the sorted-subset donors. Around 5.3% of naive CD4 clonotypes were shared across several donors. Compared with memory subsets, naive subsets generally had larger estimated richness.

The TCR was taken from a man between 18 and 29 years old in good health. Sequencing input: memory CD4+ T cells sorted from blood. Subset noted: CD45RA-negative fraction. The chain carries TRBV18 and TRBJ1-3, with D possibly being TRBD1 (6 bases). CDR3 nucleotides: TGTGCCAGCTCACCAGTCGGGGGGCACAACTCTGGAAACACCATATATTTT. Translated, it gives CASSPVGGHNSGNTIYF.